A single T cell receptor beta chain is shown here with its context. Its antigen remains unknown. A multiplex PCR was run with 60 Vbeta primers and 13 Jbeta primers. Data came from immunoSEQ multiplex PCR; TCRdb stores just in-frame clones and leaves some out. The sample has 75,000 to 95,000 clones. The entry originates in a study of cytomegalovirus exposure and HLA in healthy donors. Study observations and caveats: Cytomegalovirus status was reportedly diagnosed by the classifier with high specificity and sensitivity. The only immune exposure information that was available was CMV serostatus. A later analysis showed TCR association rates differing by HLA locus, peaking at DRB1 and lowest at HLA-C.

CDR3 length: 17 amino acids. V shed 3 bases, J shed 2 bases, and the junction held 6 bases outside the gene matches. CDR1 is SGHVS and CDR2 is FQNEAQ in the germline V gene. The TCR was taken from a woman between 55 and 75 years old in good health and CMV-seronegative. This chain joins TRBV7-8 and TRBJ2-3; 12 nucleotides match TRBD2. The sequenced material came from PBMCs. For the CDR3, the DNA is TGTGCCAGCAGCTTCCGACTAGCGGGAGAAATCACAGATACGCAGTATTTT. It specifies CASSFRLAGEITDTQYF.